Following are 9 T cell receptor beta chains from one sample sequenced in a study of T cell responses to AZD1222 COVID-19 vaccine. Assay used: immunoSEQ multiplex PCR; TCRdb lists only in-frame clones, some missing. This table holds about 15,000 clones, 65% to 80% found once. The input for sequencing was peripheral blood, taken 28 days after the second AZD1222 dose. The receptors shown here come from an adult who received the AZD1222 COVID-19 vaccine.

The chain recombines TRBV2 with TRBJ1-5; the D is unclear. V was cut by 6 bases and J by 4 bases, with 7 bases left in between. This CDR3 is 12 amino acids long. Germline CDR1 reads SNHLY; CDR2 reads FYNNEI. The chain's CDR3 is CASSGLNQPQHF. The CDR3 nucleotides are TGTGCCAGCAGCGGACTGAATCAGCCCCAGCATTTT.

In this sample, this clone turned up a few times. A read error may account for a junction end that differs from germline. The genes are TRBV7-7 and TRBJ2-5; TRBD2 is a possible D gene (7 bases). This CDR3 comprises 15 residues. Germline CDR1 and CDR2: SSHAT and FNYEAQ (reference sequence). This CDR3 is CASSLQKRGGETQYF. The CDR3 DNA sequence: TGTGCTAGCAGCTTACAAAAAAGGGGGGGAGAGACCCAGTACTTC.

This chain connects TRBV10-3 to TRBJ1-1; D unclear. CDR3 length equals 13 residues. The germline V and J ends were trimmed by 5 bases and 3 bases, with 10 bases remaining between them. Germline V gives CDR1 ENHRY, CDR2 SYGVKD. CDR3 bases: TGTGCCATCAGTCCGGGTGTAGACACTGAAGCTTTCTTT. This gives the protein CAISPGVDTEAFF.

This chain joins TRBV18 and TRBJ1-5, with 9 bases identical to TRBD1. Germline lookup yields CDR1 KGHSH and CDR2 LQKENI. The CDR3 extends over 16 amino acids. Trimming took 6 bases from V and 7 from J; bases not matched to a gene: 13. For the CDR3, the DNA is TGTGCCAGCTCTAGAGGAGGGGACAGGGCCGGACAGCCCCAGCATTTT. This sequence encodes CASSRGGDRAGQPQHF. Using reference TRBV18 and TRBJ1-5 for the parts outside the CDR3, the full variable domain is NAGVMQNPRHLVRRRGQEARLRCSPMKGHSHVYWYRQLPEEGLKFMVYLQKENIIDESGMPKERFSAEFPKEGPSILRIQQVVRGDSAAYFCASSRGGDRAGQPQHFGDGTRLSIL.

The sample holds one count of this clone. Written as DNA, the CDR3 is TGTGCCAGCAGCTCCCCAGGGGGCACTGAAGCTTTCTTT. This gives the protein CASSSPGGTEAFF. The V gene is TRBV7-9, the J gene TRBJ1-1; 7 bases map to TRBD1. V shed 4 bases, J shed 4 bases, and the junction held 3 bases outside the gene matches. The CDR3 totals 13 residues. Looked up from germline, CDR1 is SEHNR and CDR2 is FQNEAQ (reference sequence).

In DNA form, the CDR3 reads TGCAGCGTTGAAGTTAGCGGGGGGCAATACAATGAGCAGTTCTTC. Its translation is CSVEVSGGQYNEQFF. This chain uses TRBV29-1 with TRBJ2-1; 10 positions agree with TRBD2. Trimming at V came to 1 base and at J to 4 bases, leaving 4 bases not matched to a gene. This CDR3 has 15 amino acids. Germline loops: CDR1 SQVTM, CDR2 ANQGSEA.

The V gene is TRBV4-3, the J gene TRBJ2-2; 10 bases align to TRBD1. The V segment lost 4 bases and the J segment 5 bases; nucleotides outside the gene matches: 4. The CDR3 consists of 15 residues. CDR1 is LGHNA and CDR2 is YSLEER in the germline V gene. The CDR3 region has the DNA TGCGCCAGCAGCCCGGGACAGGGGTATACCGGGGAGCTGTTTTTT. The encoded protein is CASSPGQGYTGELFF.

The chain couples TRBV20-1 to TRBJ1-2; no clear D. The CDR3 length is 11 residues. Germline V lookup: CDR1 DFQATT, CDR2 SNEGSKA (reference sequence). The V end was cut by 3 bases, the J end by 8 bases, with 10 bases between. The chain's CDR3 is CSASAGWGYTF. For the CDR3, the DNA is TGCAGTGCTAGTGCTGGGTGGGGCTACACCTTC.

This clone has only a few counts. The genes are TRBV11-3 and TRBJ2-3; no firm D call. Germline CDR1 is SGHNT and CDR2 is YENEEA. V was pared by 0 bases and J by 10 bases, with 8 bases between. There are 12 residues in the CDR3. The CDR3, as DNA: TGTGCCAGCAGCTTAGAGGGTGGGGCGCAGTATTTT. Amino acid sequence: CASSLEGGAQYF. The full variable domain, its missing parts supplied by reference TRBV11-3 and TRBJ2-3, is EAGVVQSPRYKIIEKKQPVAFWCNPISGHNTLYWYLQNLGQGPELLIRYENEEAVDDSQLPKDRFSAERLKGVDSTLKIQPAELGDSAVYLCASSLEGGAQYFGPGTRLTVL.